This is a list of T cell receptor beta chains from one sample in a study of T cells in Graves' hyperthyroidism and ophthalmopathy. TCRdb re-analysed the multiplex PCR reads in MiXCR, keeping a single row per CDR3 protein. This repertoire shows fewer than 850,000 distinct CDR3 sequences, roughly 17% found once; its top ten account for around 15%. Sequencing used blood. Every receptor here comes from a man between 50 and 59 years old with Graves' hyperthyroidism. Each CDR3 is given without its conserved first and last residue. The order of the fields is V gene, clone size, D gene, CDR3 protein. A D gene is named only where the DNA matches it firmly. Expanded clones are given a class, and other clones once, few, many or no size at all.

TRBV7-8,many,TRBD1,ASSLRGQGVYETQY
TRBV20-1,few,.,SARAGSGHRPGELF
TRBV12-3/TRBV12-4,.,.,ASSFGGGDYGYT
TRBV6-1,many,.,ATMGVFLEVAETQY
TRBV4-1,few,.,ASSQSEVREKLF
TRBV28,.,.,ASSFDRLEQF
TRBV28,.,.,ASSLGGISYNEQF
TRBV9,.,TRBD1,ASSLARDRGVYGYT
TRBV5-6,.,.,ASSFQGLELGYT
TRBV5-1,many,.,ASSLGLVASTDTQY
TRBV12-3/TRBV12-4,.,TRBD1,ASSQGDSYSNQPQH
TRBV27,few,TRBD1,ASSPRTGTNTGELF
TRBV18,few,.,ASSPSESSYNSPLH
TRBV28,many,TRBD1,ASNARDRDTDTQY
TRBV11-2,many,.,ASSSGLLNYGYT
TRBV7-9,.,.,ASSLGLRATSYNEQF
TRBV29-1,few,TRBD1,SVMTGGGLPIETQY
TRBV28,.,.,ASSQDSHMNTEAF
TRBV27,few,.,ASRRPGPAGRGGANVLT
TRBV28,.,.,AGRGGRGYGYT
TRBV19,many,TRBD1,ASSITGTGAAEQY
TRBV4-1,few,.,ASSHRVAGVNEKLF